The T cell receptor (beta chain) described here comes from a study of T cell repertoires in cytomegalovirus infection. The germline V and J ends were trimmed by 3 bases and 0 bases, with 9 bases remaining between them. CDR3 length: 15 amino acids. Germline loops: CDR1 KGHSH, CDR2 LQKENI. TCRdb reanalysed the reads using MiXCR and keeps one entry per CDR3 protein. The sample has approximately 270,000 distinct CDR3 sequences, less than 25% seen once; the top ten hold about 20%. A few counts support this clonotype. Antigen specificity is unknown. The study's findings and limits: HLA-C-restricted TCR beta clonotypes specific for CMV led the ex vivo response.

The clonotype originates from a human donor in good health (CMV status not recorded). Some clones in this sample may be carry-over from other donors' samples. The specimen was cultured PBMCs, collected from culture after CMV antigen stimulation. The chain uses TRBV18 and TRBJ1-5, with a possible D match to TRBD1 (5 bases). The CDR3 DNA reads TGTGCCAGCTCACCGCCGGGGGATAGCAATCAGCCCCAGCATTTT. Translated, it gives CASSPPGDSNQPQHF.